This TCR beta chain was obtained from a study of CD8+ T cells in alopecia areata. Note on this clone: The antigen is unknown. Each gene name is a mouse one.

Findings and limits, study-wide: Between patients, shared TCR sequences were less clear than in mice. This was possibly due in part to HLA diversity in the patient population.

cDNA reverse transcribed from extracted RNA served as the sequencing template. The repertoire was sequenced with immunoSEQ multiplex PCR; TCRdb's copy has only in-frame clones and lacks some. The sample shows about 120,000 clones, no singletons; the ten largest hold roughly a fifth. Sequencing was performed on lesional skin. The TCR sequence derives from a C3H/HeJ mouse with alopecia areata. Strain haplotype at MHC: H2-k.

CDR3 residues: CASSIPRDWGGPETLYF. CDR3 bases read: TGTGCCAGCAGTATACCCCGGGACTGGGGGGGCCCAGAA. This chain uses TRBV19 with TRBJ2-3; 14 positions agree with TRBD2. The read stops 4 residues short of the end of the CDR3; the missing end is completed from the germline J gene. This CDR3 contains 17 residues. CDR1 FNHDT and CDR2 SITEND come from the germline V gene (reference sequence). After removal of 1 base from V and 4 bases from J, the junction contained 5 bases not matched to a gene.